Given below is one T cell receptor beta chain in context. These data belong to a study of blood T cell repertoires in COVID-19. Study in general: The samples span acute and convalescent COVID-19 from the United States, Italy and Spain. The analysed material was cDNA or gDNA that came from T cells, B-cell-depleted T cells, or PBMCs.

The CDR3 sequence is 12 residues long. Germline CDR1 is LNHDA and CDR2 is SQIVND (reference sequence). V was shortened by 6 bases and J by 3 bases, with 6 bases between the two germline ends. Method: immunoSEQ multiplex PCR; TCRdb's copy keeps in-frame clones and lacks some. Of more than 60,000 clones in the sample, 85% to 90% were seen once. The cohort comprised adults aged roughly 18 to 95 years residing in some 24 US areas. All recovered Cohort 3 donors got two negative PCRs, got clearance, or saw symptom resolution. This clonotype originated in a woman aged 40 to 50 who had recovered from COVID-19. This sequence joins TRBV19 and TRBJ2-4, with a weak D call TRBD1 (6 bases). The material sequenced was PBMCs or T cells enriched from blood (not recorded which). CDR3 nucleotides: TGTGCCAGTAGACAGGGCAAAAACATTCAGTACTTC. This sequence encodes CASRQGKNIQYF.